This T cell receptor beta chain was sequenced for a study of identical twins. General study results and limits: Twins shared out-of-frame alpha sequences with excess low generation probability. Potential partial confounding of zero-insertion analyses by invariant MAIT and iNKT cells was noted.

Germline CDR1 and CDR2: KGHDR and SFDVKD. The CDR3 has 14 amino acids. The V end lost 0 bases, the J end lost 3 bases, and 7 bases lay between the germline ends. Healthy Caucasian donors formed the entire cohort. In the case of this clonotype: The antigen remains undetermined.

Each cDNA held unique molecular identifiers, and template switching gave it a universal primer site. TCRdb ran MiXCR on the 5' RACE reads and lists one entry per CDR3 protein. The sample has roughly 350,000 distinct CDR3 sequences, roughly 9% seen once. The chain combines TRBV24-1 with TRBJ1-2; D is unclear. The material sequenced was naive T cells sorted from blood. The receptor was isolated from a woman aged 50 to 60 in good health. The CDR3 coding sequence is TGTGCCACCAGTGATTTGAATCTTCACTATGGCTACACCTTC. Translated, it gives CATSDLNLHYGYTF.